Listed below are T cell receptor beta chains from one sample, sequenced in a study of blood T cell repertoires in COVID-19. Sequencing was performed with immunoSEQ multiplex PCR; in TCRdb, only in-frame clones are kept and a portion is missing. The data hold fewer than 200,000 clones, with 85% to 90% observed a single time. Sequenced material: peripheral blood. The receptors stem from a man between 40 and 49 years old with active or convalescent COVID-19. The CDR3 runs from the conserved cysteine through the conserved F or W. D genes are given only for firm matches. Clone size, where shown, is once, few, many, or a class for clones that have expanded.

>.|.|TRBJ1-6|TRBV28
TGTGCCAGCAGTCCGATACAGGGCTATAATTCACCCCTCCACTTT
CASSPIQGYNSPLHF
>.|.|TRBJ1-6|TRBV6-2/TRBV6-3
TGTGCCAGCAGTTACAACGGGGGGAGAGGACCCCTCCACTTT
CASSYNGGRGPLHF
>.|TRBD2|TRBJ2-7|TRBV29-1
TGCAGCGTTGGCTCCCGGGGAGGGGTAGAGCAGTACTTC
CSVGSRGGVEQYF
>.|TRBD2|TRBJ2-6|TRBV28
TGTGCCAGCAGTCCGGGGAGGGGCTCTGGGGCCAACGTCCTGACTTTC
CASSPGRGSGANVLTF
>few|.|TRBJ1-4|TRBV3-1/TRBV3-2
TGTGCCAGCAGCCCTCGGGGAGAAGAAAAACTGTTTTTT
CASSPRGEEKLFF
>.|.|TRBJ1-5|TRBV28
TGTGCCTCATGGGCGGGGCACGAGCAGCCCCAGCATTTT
CASWAGHEQPQHF
>.|.|TRBJ1-3|TRBV6-1
TGTGCCAGCAGTGAAACGGGGTATACCTCTGGAAACACCATATATTTT
CASSETGYTSGNTIYF
>.|TRBD1|TRBJ1-5|TRBV7-2
TGTGCCAGCAGCTTAGACAGGGGGATTACTCAGCCCCAGCATTTT
CASSLDRGITQPQHF
>.|.|TRBJ2-7|TRBV9
TGTGCCAGCAGTCTAGGGGCCGGGGGTGAGCAGTACTTC
CASSLGAGGEQYF
>.|.|TRBJ2-6|TRBV2
TGTGCCAGCAGTCAGGCACCGGTGGGGGCCAACGTCCTGACTTTC
CASSQAPVGANVLTF
>.|TRBD1|TRBJ1-6|TRBV27
TGTGCCAGCAGACCCTTAGCCCCTAGACAGGGGGGAAATTCACCCCTCCACTTT
CASRPLAPRQGGNSPLHF
>.|TRBD1|TRBJ1-2|TRBV11-2
TGTGCCAGCAGCCCCGGGACAGCCTCCCTTGGCTACACCTTC
CASSPGTASLGYTF
>.|.|TRBJ2-3|TRBV7-2
TGTGCCAGCAGCTTAGGAGGGGGGGCGGTAGATACGCAGTATTTT
CASSLGGGAVDTQYF
>once|TRBD1|TRBJ2-7|TRBV11-3
TGTGCCAGCAGCCCGACAGGGCTCTCCTACGAGCAGTACTTC
CASSPTGLSYEQYF
>few|TRBD2|TRBJ2-1|TRBV7-9
TGTGCCAGCAGCCTGGGACTAGCGGACAATGAGCAGTTCTTC
CASSLGLADNEQFF
>.|.|TRBJ1-3|TRBV6-6
TGTGCCAGCAGTCCAGGGGAATTGATTGGAAACACCATATATTTT
CASSPGELIGNTIYF
>.|TRBD2|TRBJ2-7|TRBV7-2
TGTGCCAGCAGCTCTCGCGGGGGGCCTTCCTACGAGCAGTACTTC
CASSSRGGPSYEQYF
>.|TRBD2|TRBJ2-1|TRBV19
TGTGCCAGTAGTTCCGGGACTACCCTGCCCCATGAGCAGTTCTTC
CASSSGTTLPHEQFF
>.|.|TRBJ2-4|TRBV30
TGTGCCTGGAGTTTGGGGGGTGGGTTAAACATTCAGTACTTC
CAWSLGGGLNIQYF
>.|.|TRBJ1-4|TRBV3-1/TRBV3-2
TGTGCCAGCAGCCAGGGCAGGGCGGATGAAAAACTGTTTTTT
CASSQGRADEKLFF
>once|.|TRBJ1-2|TRBV5-6
TGTGCCAGCAGCTTGGGCAGTATGAGTGGGGCCTCCCACGGTTATCGCTACACCTTC
CASSLGSMSGASHGYRYTF
>.|.|TRBJ2-1|TRBV10-3
TGTGCCATCAGACCTACAGGGTCGGGGTACAATGAGCAGTTCTTC
CAIRPTGSGYNEQFF
>.|.|TRBJ1-2|TRBV6-1
TGTGCCAGCAGTGAAGGGAGGGGACTGAACCTTCATAACTATGGCTACACCTTC
CASSEGRGLNLHNYGYTF
>.|TRBD2|TRBJ2-7|TRBV19
TGTGCCAGTAGTATTTGGACCCTGACTAGCGGGGGCGCCGGGGCCGACGAGCAGTACTTC
CASSIWTLTSGGAGADEQYF
>.|.|TRBJ1-1|TRBV29-1
TGCAGCGTAGCGCCCGGGACAATGAACACTGAAGCTTTCTTT
CSVAPGTMNTEAFF
>.|.|TRBJ2-3|TRBV19
TGTGCCAGTAGCCCCGGGTATAGCGGCACAGATACGCAGTATTTT
CASSPGYSGTDTQYF
>.|.|TRBJ1-5|TRBV12-2
TGTGCAAGTCGCTCTACTAGGGGGGGGGACTCTCAGCCCCAGCATTTT
CASRSTRGGDSQPQHF
>.|TRBD1|TRBJ1-1|TRBV18
TGTGCCAGCTCACCTACCGACAGGGCCGAAGCTTTCTTT
CASSPTDRAEAFF
>.|TRBD1|TRBJ1-4|TRBV5-1
TGCGCCAGCAGCGGCAGAACAGGGGTAAATGAAAAACTGTTTTTT
CASSGRTGVNEKLFF
>.|.|TRBJ1-3|TRBV10-3
TGTGCCATCAGTGAGTCGATGTTGGCAGACTCTGGAAACACCATATATTTT
CAISESMLADSGNTIYF
>.|.|TRBJ2-5|TRBV18
TGTGCCAGCTCCCGCGGGCCCCAAGAGACCCAGTACTTC
CASSRGPQETQYF
>.|.|TRBJ1-1|TRBV3-1/TRBV3-2
TGTGCCAGCAGCCGCGACTATTTGAGCACTGAAGCTTTCTTT
CASSRDYLSTEAFF
>.|.|TRBJ1-4|TRBV6-5
TGTGCCAGCAGGCCCCCAGGGCTAGGTGAAAAACTGTTTTTT
CASRPPGLGEKLFF
>.|TRBD2|TRBJ2-3|TRBV7-2
TGTGCCAGCAGCTGGGCCGGGGGGACCACAGATACGCAGTATTTT
CASSWAGGTTDTQYF
>.|.|TRBJ1-5|TRBV7-9
TGTGCCAGCAGCTCTACGGGGAAACAGCCCCAGCATTTT
CASSSTGKQPQHF
>.|TRBD2|TRBJ2-2|TRBV7-9
TGTGCCAGCAGCTTCGGGGGGGCGGACACCGGGGAGCTGTTTTTT
CASSFGGADTGELFF
>.|.|TRBJ1-1|TRBV7-9
TGTGCCAGCAGCTTAGAAGGGGGAATTCCTTTCTTT
CASSLEGGIPFF
>.|TRBD1|TRBJ1-1|TRBV14
TGTGCCAGCAGCCTTGGACAGGGCACTGAAGCTTTCTTT
CASSLGQGTEAFF
>.|.|TRBJ1-1|TRBV3-1/TRBV3-2
TGTGCCAGCAGCCAATTACAGAGCAACACTGAAGCTTTCTTT
CASSQLQSNTEAFF
>.|.|TRBJ1-4|TRBV7-9
TGTGCCAGCAGCTTAGACGGGTCAGAAGAACTGTTTTTT
CASSLDGSEELFF
>few|TRBD1|TRBJ2-7|TRBV2
TGTGCCAGCAGCTCCGGACAGGGGGCTTTCGAGCAGTACTTC
CASSSGQGAFEQYF
>.|TRBD2|TRBJ2-3|TRBV10-3
TGTGCCATCAGGGGACTAGCGGAACGGACAGATACGCAGTATTTT
CAIRGLAERTDTQYF
>.|.|TRBJ1-4|TRBV10-2
TGCGCCAGCAGACACTTGGAGAATGAAAAACTGTTTTTT
CASRHLENEKLFF
>few|TRBD1|TRBJ2-7|TRBV7-9
TGTGCCAGCAGTTCCGGGACAGGGGATGTCGAGCAGTACTTC
CASSSGTGDVEQYF
>.|TRBD2|TRBJ2-3|TRBV7-8
TGTGCCAGCAGACTCGGACGGGGGGGGAACACAGATACGCAGTATTTT
CASRLGRGGNTDTQYF